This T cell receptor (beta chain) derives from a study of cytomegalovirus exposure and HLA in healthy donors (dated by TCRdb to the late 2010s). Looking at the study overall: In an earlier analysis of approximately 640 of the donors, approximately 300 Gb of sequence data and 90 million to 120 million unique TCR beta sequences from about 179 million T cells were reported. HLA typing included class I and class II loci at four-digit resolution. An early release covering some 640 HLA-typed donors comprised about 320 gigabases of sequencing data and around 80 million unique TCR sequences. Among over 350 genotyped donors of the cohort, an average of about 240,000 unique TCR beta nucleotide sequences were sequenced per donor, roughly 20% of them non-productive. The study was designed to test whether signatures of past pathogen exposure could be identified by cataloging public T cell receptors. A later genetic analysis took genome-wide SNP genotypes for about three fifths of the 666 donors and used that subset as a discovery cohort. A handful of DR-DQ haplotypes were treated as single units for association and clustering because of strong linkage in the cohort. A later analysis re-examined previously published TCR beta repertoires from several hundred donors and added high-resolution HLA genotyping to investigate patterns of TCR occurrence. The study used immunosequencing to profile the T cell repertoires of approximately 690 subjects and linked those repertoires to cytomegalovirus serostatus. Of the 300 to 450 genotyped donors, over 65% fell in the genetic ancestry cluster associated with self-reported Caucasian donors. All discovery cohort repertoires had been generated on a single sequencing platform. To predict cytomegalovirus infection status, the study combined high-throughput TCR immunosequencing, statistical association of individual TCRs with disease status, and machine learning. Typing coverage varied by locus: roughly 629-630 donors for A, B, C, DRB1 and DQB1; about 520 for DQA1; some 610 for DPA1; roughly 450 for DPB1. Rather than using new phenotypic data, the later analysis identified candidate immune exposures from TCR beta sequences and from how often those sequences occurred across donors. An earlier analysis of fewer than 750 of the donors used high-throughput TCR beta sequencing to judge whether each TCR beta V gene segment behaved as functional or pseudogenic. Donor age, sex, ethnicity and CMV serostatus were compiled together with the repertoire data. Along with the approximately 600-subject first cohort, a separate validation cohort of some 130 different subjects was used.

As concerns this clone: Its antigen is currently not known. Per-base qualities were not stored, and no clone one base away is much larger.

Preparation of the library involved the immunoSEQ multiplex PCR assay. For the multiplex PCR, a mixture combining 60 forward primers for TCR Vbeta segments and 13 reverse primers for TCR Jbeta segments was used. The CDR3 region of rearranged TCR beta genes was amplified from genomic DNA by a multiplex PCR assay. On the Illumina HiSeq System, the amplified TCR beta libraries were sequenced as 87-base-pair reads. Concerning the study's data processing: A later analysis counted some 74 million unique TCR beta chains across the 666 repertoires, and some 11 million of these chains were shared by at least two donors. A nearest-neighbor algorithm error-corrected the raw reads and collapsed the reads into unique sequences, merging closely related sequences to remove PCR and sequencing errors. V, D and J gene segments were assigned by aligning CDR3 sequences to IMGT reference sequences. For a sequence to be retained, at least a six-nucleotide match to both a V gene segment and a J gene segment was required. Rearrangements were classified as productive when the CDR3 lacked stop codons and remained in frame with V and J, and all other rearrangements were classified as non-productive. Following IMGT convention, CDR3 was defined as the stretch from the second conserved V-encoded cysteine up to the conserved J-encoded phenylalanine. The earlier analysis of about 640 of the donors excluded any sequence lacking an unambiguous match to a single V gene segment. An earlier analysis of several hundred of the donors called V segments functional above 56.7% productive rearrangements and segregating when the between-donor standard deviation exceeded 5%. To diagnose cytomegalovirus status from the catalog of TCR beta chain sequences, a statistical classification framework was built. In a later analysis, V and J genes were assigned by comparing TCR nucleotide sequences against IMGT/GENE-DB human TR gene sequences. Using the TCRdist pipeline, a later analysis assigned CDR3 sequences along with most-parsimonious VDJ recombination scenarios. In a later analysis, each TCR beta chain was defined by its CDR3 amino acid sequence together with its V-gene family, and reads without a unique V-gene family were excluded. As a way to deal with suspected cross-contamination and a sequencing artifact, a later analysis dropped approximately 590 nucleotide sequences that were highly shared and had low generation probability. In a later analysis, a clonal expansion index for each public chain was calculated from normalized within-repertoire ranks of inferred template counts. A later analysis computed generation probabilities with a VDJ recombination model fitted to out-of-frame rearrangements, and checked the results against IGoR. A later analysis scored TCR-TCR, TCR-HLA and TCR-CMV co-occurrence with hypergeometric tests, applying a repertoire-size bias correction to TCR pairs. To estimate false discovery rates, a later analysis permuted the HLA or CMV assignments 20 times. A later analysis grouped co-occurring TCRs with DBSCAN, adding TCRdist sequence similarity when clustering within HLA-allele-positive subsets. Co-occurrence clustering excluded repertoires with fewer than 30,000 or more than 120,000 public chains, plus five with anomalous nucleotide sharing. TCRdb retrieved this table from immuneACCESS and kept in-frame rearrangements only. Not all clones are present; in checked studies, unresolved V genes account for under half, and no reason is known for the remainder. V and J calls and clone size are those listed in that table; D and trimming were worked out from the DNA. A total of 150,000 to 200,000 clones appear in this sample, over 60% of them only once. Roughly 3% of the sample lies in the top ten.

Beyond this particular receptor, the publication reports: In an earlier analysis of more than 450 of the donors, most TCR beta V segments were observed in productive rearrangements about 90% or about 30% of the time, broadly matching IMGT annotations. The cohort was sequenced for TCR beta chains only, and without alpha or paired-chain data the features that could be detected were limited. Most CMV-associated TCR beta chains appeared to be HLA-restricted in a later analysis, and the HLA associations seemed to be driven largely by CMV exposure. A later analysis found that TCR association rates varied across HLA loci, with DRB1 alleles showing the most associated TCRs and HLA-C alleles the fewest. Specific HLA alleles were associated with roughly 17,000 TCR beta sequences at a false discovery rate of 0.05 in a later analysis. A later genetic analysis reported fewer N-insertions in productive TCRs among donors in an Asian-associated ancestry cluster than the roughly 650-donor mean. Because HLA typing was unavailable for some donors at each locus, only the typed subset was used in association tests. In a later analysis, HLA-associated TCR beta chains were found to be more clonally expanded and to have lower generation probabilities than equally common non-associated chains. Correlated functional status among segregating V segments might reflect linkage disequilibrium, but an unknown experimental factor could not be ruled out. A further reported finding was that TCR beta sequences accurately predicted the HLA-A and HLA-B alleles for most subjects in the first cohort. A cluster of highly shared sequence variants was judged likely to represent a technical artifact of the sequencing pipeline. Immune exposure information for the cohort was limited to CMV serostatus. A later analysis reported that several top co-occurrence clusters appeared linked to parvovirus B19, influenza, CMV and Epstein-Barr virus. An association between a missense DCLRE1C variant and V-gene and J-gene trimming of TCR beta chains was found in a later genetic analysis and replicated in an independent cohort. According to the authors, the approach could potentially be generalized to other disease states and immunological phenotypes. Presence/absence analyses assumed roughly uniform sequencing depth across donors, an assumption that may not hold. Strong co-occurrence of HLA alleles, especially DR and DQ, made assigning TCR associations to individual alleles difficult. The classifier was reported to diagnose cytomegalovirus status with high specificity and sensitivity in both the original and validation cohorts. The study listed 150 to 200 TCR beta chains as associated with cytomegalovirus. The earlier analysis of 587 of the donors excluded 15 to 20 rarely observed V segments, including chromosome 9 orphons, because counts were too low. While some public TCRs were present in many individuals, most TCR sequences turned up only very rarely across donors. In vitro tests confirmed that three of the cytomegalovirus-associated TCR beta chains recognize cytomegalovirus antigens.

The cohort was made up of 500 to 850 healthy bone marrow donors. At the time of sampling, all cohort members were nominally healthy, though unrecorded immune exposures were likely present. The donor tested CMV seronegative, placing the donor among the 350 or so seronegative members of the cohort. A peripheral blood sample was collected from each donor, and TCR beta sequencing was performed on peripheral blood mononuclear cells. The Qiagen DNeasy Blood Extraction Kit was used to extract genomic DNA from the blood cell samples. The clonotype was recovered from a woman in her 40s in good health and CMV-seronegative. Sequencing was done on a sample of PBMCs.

The CDR3 region reads CASSLGGEGEAFF. The bases read TGCGCCAGCAGCTTGGGCGGCGAGGGTGAAGCTTTCTTT. The rearrangement joined TRBV5-1 to TRBJ1-1; the D gene assignment is ambiguous. V is shortened by 0 bases, J by 7 bases, and the region joining them spans 10 bases. The germline V gene sets CDR1 to SGHRS and CDR2 to YFSETQ. Taken from cysteine to phenylalanine, the CDR3 has 13 residues. Only the CDR3 DNA stays, 39 bases, in frame from base 1. Supplemented by the reference TRBV5-1 and TRBJ1-1 proteins around the CDR3, the complete variable domain is KAGVTQTPRYLIKTRGQQVTLSCSPISGHRSVSWYQQTPGQGLQFLFEYFSETQRNKGNFPGRFSGRQFSNSRSEMNVSTLELGDSALYLCASSLGGEGEAFFGQGTRLTVV.